Listed here are 27 T cell receptor beta chains from one sample, sequenced in a study of brain T cells in children with intractable seizures. Clones were read by immunoSEQ multiplex PCR, and TCRdb kept only the in-frame ones, dropping some. In the table there are under 400,000 clones, over 90% of which are singletons. Indicated time point: blood from clinic visit 5 months post-surgery; TSC patient then seizure free. The sample was peripheral blood, taken around 5 months after surgery. The receptors come from a boy younger than two with tuberous sclerosis and intractable seizures.

The rearrangement links TRBV4-1 to TRBJ2-7; D gene uncertain. CDR1 is MGHRA and CDR2 is YSYEKL in the germline V gene. The germline V and J ends were trimmed by 3 bases and 1 base, with 25 bases remaining between them. This CDR3 comprises 19 residues. CDR3 bases: TGCGCCAGCAGCCATGGCCGCCCGATGAAGACGGATGCATCCTACGAGCAGTACTTC. Translated, it gives CASSHGRPMKTDASYEQYF.

The rearrangement links TRBV28 to TRBJ2-7, with TRBD2 identical over 8 bases. Germline-derived CDR1 and CDR2 are MDHEN and SYDVKM. There are 15 residues in the CDR3. V trimming: 10 bases; J trimming: 1 base; junction bases outside the gene matches: 12. The CDR3 nucleotides are TGTGCCACCCTCCGGGGGGGACCGATATCCTACGAGCAGTACTTC. Amino acid sequence: CATLRGGPISYEQYF.

This clone was picked up one time. The CDR3 sequence is CASSLALGGANVLTF. The CDR3 DNA reads TGCGCCAGCAGCTTGGCCTTGGGTGGGGCCAACGTCCTGACTTTC. The chain uses TRBV5-1 and TRBJ2-6; D not resolved. The CDR3 is 15 amino acids. Trimming pared 0 bases from V and 3 bases from J, leaving 7 bases between. Germline V gene data show CDR1 as SGHRS and CDR2 as YFSETQ. The variable domain in full, completed from reference TRBV5-1 and TRBJ2-6, reads KAGVTQTPRYLIKTRGQQVTLSCSPISGHRSVSWYQQTPGQGLQFLFEYFSETQRNKGNFPGRFSGRQFSNSRSEMNVSTLELGDSALYLCASSLALGGANVLTFGAGSRLTVL.

J is TRBJ2-1 and V is TRBV7-2; 7 bases fit TRBD2. Trimming removed 1 base from V and 2 bases from J; junction bases left unmatched: 11. The germline V gene encodes CDR1 SGHTA and CDR2 FQGNSA. CDR3 size: 18 residues. The CDR3: CASSLDWASAGAYNEQFF. Here the CDR3 DNA reads TGTGCCAGCAGCTTAGATTGGGCGTCGGCGGGGGCCTACAATGAGCAGTTCTTC.

The rearrangement joins TRBV21-1 to TRBJ1-5; the D call TRBD1 from the table was never checked on the DNA. TRBV21-1 is classified as a pseudogene. This CDR3 contains 16 residues. CDR3 protein: CASSEQTAASGQPQHF. In DNA, the CDR3 is TGTGCCAGCAGCGAACAGACAGCCGCCTCGGGTCAGCCCCAGCATTTT.

This chain connects TRBV4-2 to TRBJ2-1; no clear D. Per germline, CDR1 LGHNA and CDR2 YNFKEQ. The CDR3 runs to 14 residues. The V end lost 0 bases, the J end lost 6 bases, and 9 bases lay between the germline ends. The DNA of the CDR3 is TGTGCCAGCAGCCAAGAACCGGCGGTCAATGAGCAGTTCTTC. Translated: CASSQEPAVNEQFF.

The rearrangement links TRBV5-4 to TRBJ2-1; TRBD2 agrees at 12 bases. The V gene's germline CDR1 is SGHNT and CDR2 YYREEE (reference sequence). Unmatched junction bases numbered 2, after V lost 4 bases and J lost 3 bases. There are 15 residues in the CDR3. CDR3 loop: CASSRTSGDYNEQFF. CDR3 DNA: TGTGCCAGCAGCCGGACTAGCGGGGACTACAATGAGCAGTTCTTC.

This chain connects TRBV6-5 to TRBJ1-1; D perhaps matches TRBD1 (5 bases). Germline CDR1 reads MNHEY; CDR2 reads SVGAGI. The CDR3 has 15 amino acids. The V gene lost 6 bases and the J gene lost 8 bases, with 22 bases spanning the gap. This chain's CDR3 is CASSQQPSPYREAFF. CDR3 coding DNA: TGTGCCAGCAGCCAGCAGCCGAGCCCCTACAGGGAAGCTTTCTTT.

The chain links TRBV5-1 to TRBJ1-1; no definite D call. V dropped 0 bases and J dropped 8 bases, with 14 bases sitting between them. Germline CDR1 is SGHRS and CDR2 is YFSETQ. The CDR3 is made up of 14 amino acids. This CDR3 is CASSLEGRGREAFF. In DNA, the CDR3 is TGCGCCAGCAGCTTGGAAGGTCGAGGGCGGGAAGCTTTCTTT.

J is TRBJ1-1 and V is TRBV5-1, with 9 nucleotides matching TRBD1. The CDR3 has 15 amino acids. Germline V gives CDR1 SGHRS, CDR2 YFSETQ. The ends lost 4 bases at V and 6 bases at J; junction bases unmatched: 10. DNA of the CDR3: TGCGCCAGCAGCCCGAACCGGGACAGGGAACCTGAAGCTTTCTTT. This gives the protein CASSPNRDREPEAFF.

The CDR3 spells CAISVRDKASEQYF. CDR3 DNA: TGTGCCATCAGCGTCCGGGACAAGGCTTCCGAGCAGTACTTC. This sequence joins TRBV10-3 and TRBJ2-7; D is possibly TRBD1 (6 bases). The CDR3 runs 14 residues. Trimming removed 6 bases from V and 6 bases from J, with 18 bases in between. CDR1 and CDR2 from the germline V gene are ENHRY and SYGVKD.

The chain uses TRBV7-2 and TRBJ1-4; 7 bases match TRBD1. J was trimmed by 5 bases and V by 8 bases; bases with no gene match: 11. The CDR3 runs 15 residues. Germline V gives CDR1 SGHTA, CDR2 FQGNSA. For the CDR3, the DNA is TGTGCCAGCTCCCAGGGGGGGACCCCCAATGAAAAACTGTTTTTT. It translates to CASSQGGTPNEKLFF.

The chain has TRBV18 and TRBJ1-1; D gene ambiguous. Between the trimmed V and J ends, which lost 4 bases and 6 bases, there was a span of 9 bases. The CDR3 sequence is 12 residues long. Germline CDR1 reads KGHSH; CDR2 reads LQKENI. In DNA, the CDR3 is TGTGCCAGCTCACTAAGGACGGCTGAAGCTTTCTTT. The encoded protein is CASSLRTAEAFF.

The V and J genes are TRBV30 and TRBJ2-7; the D call may be TRBD1 or TRBD2 (5 bases each). Germline assignment: CDR1 GTSNPN and CDR2 SVGIG (reference sequence). With 8 bases removed from V and 2 bases from J, the gap between germline ends came to 13 bases. The CDR3 is 12 residues long. The CDR3 nucleotides are TGTGCCGGTGGTGGGGACCCCTACGAGCAGTACTTC. Translation gives CAGGGDPYEQYF.

The chain links TRBV6-5 to TRBJ2-2; no firm D call. The CDR3 sequence is 12 residues long. Trimming left V 7 bases short and J 7 bases short, with 10 bases between. Germline CDR1 reads MNHEY; CDR2 reads SVGAGI. CDR3 nucleotide sequence: TGTGCCAGCACCCGACTGAGCGGGGAGCTGTTTTTT. Translating it yields CASTRLSGELFF.

This chain joins TRBV19 and TRBJ2-3; D is possibly TRBD1 or TRBD2 (6 bases each). Germline values: CDR1 LNHDA, CDR2 SQIVND (reference sequence). This CDR3 is built from 16 residues. V was trimmed by 7 bases and J by 0 bases, leaving 17 bases between them. The CDR3: CASTPWPGASTDTQYF. Written as DNA, the CDR3 is TGTGCCAGTACCCCCTGGCCGGGGGCTAGCACAGATACGCAGTATTTT.

The rearrangement joins TRBV24-1 to TRBJ1-1; possible D gene TRBD1, 6 bases. This CDR3 is built from 12 residues. V lost 9 bases, J lost 2 bases, and 9 bases lay in between. CDR1 is KGHDR, CDR2 SFDVKD, per germline. This CDR3 reads CATRDKNTEAFF. CDR3 nucleotides: TGTGCCACCCGGGACAAAAACACTGAAGCTTTCTTT.

The table lists this clone with a count of one. V gene TRBV19 combines with J gene TRBJ1-1, with 8 bases aligning to TRBD1. The junction had 6 bases not matched to a gene; V was cut back by 5 bases and J by 4 bases. CDR1 LNHDA and CDR2 SQIVND come from the germline V gene (reference sequence). This CDR3 has 14 residues. The CDR3 DNA follows: TGTGCCAGTAGTCTTTCGGGACAGGCCACTGAAGCTTTCTTT. Its protein product is CASSLSGQATEAFF. The full variable domain, rest sourced from reference TRBV19 and TRBJ1-1, is DGGITQSPKYLFRKEGQNVTLSCEQNLNHDAMYWYRQDPGQGLRLIYYSQIVNDFQKGDIAEGYSVSREKKESFPLTVTSAQKNPTAFYLCASSLSGQATEAFFGQGTRLTVV.

The CDR3 sequence: CASSLLEAEGGYTF. In DNA form, the CDR3 reads TGCGCCAGCAGCCTTCTCGAGGCGGAAGGTGGCTACACCTTC. V and J are TRBV4-1 and TRBJ1-2; D gene ambiguous. The V gene's germline CDR1 is MGHRA and CDR2 YSYEKL. The CDR3 has 14 amino acids. With 4 bases removed from V and 7 bases from J, the gap between germline ends came to 16 bases.

V is TRBV7-8 and J is TRBJ2-1; D ambiguous. The germline gives CDR1 SGHVS, CDR2 FQNEAQ. Trimming pared 1 base from V and 8 bases from J, leaving 15 bases between. The CDR3 length is 15 residues. CDR3 nucleotide sequence: TGTGCCAGCAGCTTAGTTGCTCTAGTAAAGGATGAGCAGTTCTTC. As protein: CASSLVALVKDEQFF.

This chain uses TRBV7-6 with TRBJ2-5, with 7 bases that match TRBD1. The CDR3 has 17 amino acids. The germline gives CDR1 SGHVS, CDR2 FNYEAQ. Germline trimming cut 5 bases from V and 1 base from J; bases unmatched to any gene: 13. CDR3 coding DNA: TGTGCCAGCAGCCCCAGCTGGGAAGGGGGCTTCCAAGAGACCCAGTACTTC. This sequence encodes CASSPSWEGGFQETQYF.

This clone was observed once. The chain joins TRBV6-5 to TRBJ2-1, with TRBD2 identical over 10 bases. The V gene's germline CDR1 is MNHEY and CDR2 SVGAGI. V lost 2 bases, J lost 9 bases, and 7 bases stayed unmatched. The CDR3 consists of 15 residues. CDR3 in amino acids: CASSYQAGGPGEQFF. Written as DNA, the CDR3 is TGTGCCAGCAGTTACCAAGCGGGGGGGCCGGGTGAGCAGTTCTTC.

The chain has TRBV7-9 and TRBJ1-2, with D perhaps TRBD1 (5 bases). The V and J ends lost 4 bases and 5 bases respectively, with 17 bases between them. CDR3 length: 15 residues. CDR1 SEHNR and CDR2 FQNEAQ come from the germline V gene (reference sequence). In nucleotides, the CDR3 is TGTGCCAGCAGCTCCACCGGGACGGATGTTTATGGCTACACCTTC. Its translation: CASSSTGTDVYGYTF.

V gene TRBV7-9 combines with J gene TRBJ1-3, with D unclear. The V end was cut by 2 bases, the J end by 3 bases, with 8 bases between. Per the germline V gene, CDR1 is SEHNR and CDR2 is FQNEAQ (reference sequence). This CDR3 contains 14 residues. The CDR3, as DNA: TGTGCCAGCAGCTTACTTAATTTTGGAAACACCATATATTTT. It codes for CASSLLNFGNTIYF.

This rearrangement joins TRBV5-5 to TRBJ1-4; D gene unclear. Germline CDR1 is SGHKS and CDR2 is YYEKEE (reference sequence). This CDR3 comprises 15 residues. Between the trimmed V and J ends, which lost 5 bases and 0 bases, there was a span of 11 bases. The chain's CDR3 is CASRNDPATNEKLFF. In DNA form, the CDR3 reads TGTGCCAGCAGGAACGACCCTGCAACTAATGAAAAACTGTTTTTT. The complete variable domain, with remaining parts taken from reference TRBV5-5 and TRBJ1-4, reads DAGVTQSPTHLIKTRGQQVTLRCSPISGHKSVSWYQQVLGQGPQFIFQYYEKEERGRGNFPDRFSARQFPNYSSELNVNALLLGDSALYLCASRNDPATNEKLFFGSGTQLSVL.

In its sample, this clone was seen once. The chain has TRBV29-1 and TRBJ1-2; 7 bases align to TRBD1. J gave up 8 bases and V 6 bases, and 6 bases lay outside the gene matches. Germline V gene sequence: CDR1 SQVTM, CDR2 ANQGSEA. CDR3 length: 11 residues. CDR3 DNA sequence: TGCAGCGTGGGACAGTCGCGAGGCTACACCTTC. Protein product: CSVGQSRGYTF. Based on the CDR3 plus reference TRBV29-1 and TRBJ1-2, the full variable domain is SAVISQKPSRDICQRGTSLTIQCQVDSQVTMMFWYRQQPGQSLTLIATANQGSEATYESGFVIDKFPISRPNLTFSTLTVSNMSPEDSSIYLCSVGQSRGYTFGSGTRLTVV.

This clone appeared once. CDR3 nucleotides: TGTGCCAGCAGCCAGGGGTGGAACTATGGCTACACCTTC. Its translation: CASSQGWNYGYTF. The J gene is TRBJ1-2, the V gene TRBV14; D gene uncertain. The CDR3 sequence is 13 residues long. In germline, CDR1 is SGHDN, CDR2 FVKESK. Deletions cut 3 bases from V and 2 bases from J, with 7 bases between.